The next 7 T cell receptor beta chains were all read from a single sample in a study of siplizumab effects on memory and regulatory T cells. Profiled with immunoSEQ multiplex PCR; TCRdb holds only in-frame clones, not every one. The sample has approximately 68,000 clones, roughly 89% seen once; the top ten hold roughly 29%. Sequencing used CD8+ T cells sorted from blood. These receptors came from a human donor in good health.

The chain recombines TRBV28 with TRBJ2-7; weak D call: TRBD2 (5 bases). From germline, CDR1 is MDHEN and CDR2 SYDVKM. V gave up 4 bases and J gave up 0 bases, with 13 bases separating them. CDR3 length: 15 residues. CDR3 loop: CASSYRGLSSYEQYF. In DNA form, the CDR3 reads TGTGCCAGCAGTTACCGGGGTCTGAGCTCCTACGAGCAGTACTTC.

This chain connects TRBV2 to TRBJ2-7; 9 nucleotides match TRBD2. The CDR3 contains 15 residues. Germline CDR1 and CDR2: SNHLY and FYNNEI. V shed 6 bases and J 4 bases; nucleotides not matched to a gene: 10. CDR3 region: CASSNPGTSSYEQYF. CDR3 coding DNA: TGTGCCAGCAGCAATCCCGGGACTAGCAGTTACGAGCAGTACTTC.

The chain couples TRBV9 to TRBJ2-7; TRBD2 matches 10 bases. This CDR3 has 17 residues. V lost 4 bases to trimming and J lost 2 bases; unmatched junction nucleotides: 12. The germline gives CDR1 SGDLS, CDR2 YYNGEE. The CDR3 region has the DNA TGTGCCAGCAGCCCGACGACGGCTAGCGGGAGTCCCTACGAGCAGTACTTC. Amino acids: CASSPTTASGSPYEQYF.

The V call is TRBV9, the J call TRBJ1-6; D is unclear. V was clipped by 3 bases and J by 4 bases, with 14 bases between them. The CDR3 has 16 residues. In germline, CDR1 is SGDLS, CDR2 YYNGEE. CDR3 nucleotides: TGTGCCAGCAGCGGGTCGTTCACGGATTATAATTCACCCCTCCACTTT. This gives the protein CASSGSFTDYNSPLHF.

The chain employs TRBV6-5 and TRBJ2-2, with D perhaps TRBD2 (7 bases). The CDR3 covers 13 residues. V lost 8 bases and J lost 4, with 11 bases in between. CDR1 is MNHEY, CDR2 SVGAGI, per germline. This CDR3 reads CASLGGATGELFF. CDR3 DNA: TGTGCCAGCCTGGGGGGGGCCACCGGGGAGCTGTTTTTT.

The chain uses TRBV6-5 and TRBJ1-1, with D possibly TRBD1 on 6 matching bases. V lost 4 bases and J 7 bases, leaving 16 bases between the germline ends. Per the germline V gene, CDR1 is MNHEY and CDR2 is SVGAGI. The CDR3 is 14 residues long. CDR3 DNA: TGTGCCAGCAGTTCATCACTACAGGGCGGTGAAGCTTTCTTT. The encoded protein is CASSSSLQGGEAFF.

The DNA of the CDR3 is TGTGCCAGCAGTATCAGGGTGGACTATGGCTACACCTTC. It is translated as CASSIRVDYGYTF. The rearrangement links TRBV6-5 to TRBJ1-2; a possible D gene is TRBD1 (5 bases). This CDR3 region has 13 residues. CDR1 and CDR2 (germline): MNHEY, SVGAGI. Trimming removed 5 bases at V and 3 bases at J, with 10 bases between.